This T cell receptor beta chain comes out of a study of cytomegalovirus exposure and HLA in healthy donors. In the study overall: A prior study identified approximately 110 million unique TCR beta sequences from about 179 million T cells. Study-level results: When analyzed later, a missense DCLRE1C variant was found to be linked to TCR beta V- and J-gene trimming. According to the study, 150 to 200 TCR beta chains were cytomegalovirus-associated.

This CDR3 region has 15 residues. Germline assignment: CDR1 SGHRS and CDR2 YFSETQ. With 5 bases removed from V and 1 base from J, the gap between germline ends came to 15 bases. The PCR had 60 Vbeta and 13 Jbeta primers. Only in-frame clones appear in the TCRdb table, and some are missing; sequencing was by immunoSEQ multiplex PCR. This table has 100,000 to 150,000 clones, less than 80% appearing once. A remark on this clone: Its antigen is currently unknown.

This TCR was sampled from a man aged 45-65 years in good health and CMV-seropositive. This chain connects TRBV5-1 to TRBJ2-5; D perhaps matches TRBD2 (6 bases). Sequenced material: PBMCs. This CDR3 reads CASRLRGDPQETQYF. CDR3 DNA: TGCGCCAGCAGACTCCGCGGGGACCCCCAAGAGACCCAGTACTTC.